A selection of T cell receptor beta chains follows, all from one sample in a study of blood T cell repertoires in COVID-19. Clones were sequenced by immunoSEQ multiplex PCR, and TCRdb holds only the in-frame ones, with some missing. The sample holds about 200,000 clones, roughly 80% seen once. Sequenced material: PBMCs or T cells enriched from blood (not recorded which). Receptor source: a woman aged 55-69 years with acute COVID-19. The CDR3 runs from the conserved cysteine through the conserved F or W. The D gene is left open where the match is weak. Clone size is not always given. Where it is, it says once, few, many or a class for expanded clones.

NA TRBJ1-1 TRBV7-9 NA CASSLRQDSEAFF TGTGCCAGCAGCCTCCGACAGGATTCTGAAGCTTTCTTT
TRBD2 TRBJ2-7 TRBV12-3/TRBV12-4 NA CASSWRGSSEQYF TGTGCCAGCAGTTGGCGGGGGAGCAGCGAGCAGTACTTC
NA TRBJ1-1 TRBV11-3 NA CASSTGGRRHTEAFF TGTGCCAGCAGCACAGGTGGCAGGAGACACACTGAAGCTTTCTTT
TRBD2 TRBJ2-2 TRBV7-2 NA CASTNRRGDTGELFF TGTGCCAGCACAAACCGGCGGGGGGACACCGGGGAGCTGTTTTTT
TRBD1 TRBJ1-5 TRBV11-2 NA CASSQTGGDSYSNQPQHF TGTGCCAGCAGCCAGACAGGGGGCGACTCTTATAGCAATCAGCCCCAGCATTTT
TRBD2 TRBJ2-1 TRBV11-3 NA CASSRTSGVYNEQFF TGTGCCAGCAGCAGGACTAGCGGGGTCTACAATGAGCAGTTCTTC
TRBD1 TRBJ1-2 TRBV19 once CASSSRRPGGLMGNYGYTF TGTGCCAGTTCCTCCCGTCGCCCAGGGGGCCTAATGGGTAACTATGGCTACACCTTC
TRBD2 TRBJ2-1 TRBV6-5 NA CASSSSGTRDNEQFF TGTGCCAGCAGTTCCTCCGGGACTAGAGACAATGAGCAGTTCTTC
TRBD1 TRBJ1-4 TRBV28 NA CASSTGTGFEKLFF TGTGCCAGCAGCACCGGGACAGGGTTTGAAAAACTGTTTTTT
TRBD2 TRBJ2-3 TRBV10-1 NA CASSDPGLAGSHGATDTQYF TGCGCCAGCAGTGACCCGGGACTAGCGGGATCCCACGGGGCCACAGATACGCAGTATTTT
NA TRBJ1-2 TRBV7-9 NA CASSTSQHIGYTF TGTGCCAGCAGCACCTCACAGCACATCGGCTACACCTTC
TRBD1 TRBJ1-5 TRBV7-2 NA CASSLAGQAVRPQHF TGTGCCAGCAGCTTAGCAGGACAGGCGGTTAGGCCCCAGCATTTT
NA TRBJ1-6 TRBV15 NA CATSRDGDKAIGDSPLHF TGTGCCACCAGCAGAGATGGGGACAAAGCAATTGGTGATTCACCCCTCCACTTT